What follows describes a single T cell receptor (beta chain). The entry originates in a study of cytotoxic CD8 clonotypes in ibrutinib-treated CLL. As for the study in general: Within the patient group, 11 were relapsed/refractory and approximately 14 treatment-naive, and 17 were IGHV unmutated.

Assay: immunoSEQ multiplex PCR; the TCRdb copy retains only in-frame clones and omits some. The sample shows about 49,000 clones, approximately 53% of them seen only once. The CDR3 has 16 amino acids. Germline V CDR1 and CDR2: LNHDA, SQIVND (reference sequence). V gave up 9 bases and J gave up 2 bases, with 22 bases separating them. The sequence derives from a human donor with chronic lymphocytic leukemia. This chain links TRBV19 with TRBJ2-5, with D possibly being TRBD1 (6 bases). Sample: PBMCs, taken after 12 months of ibrutinib treatment. The CDR3 DNA reads as TGTGCCAGCCAAAGCAAATGGGGGCCGGGGCAAGAGACCCAGTACTTC. Its protein product is CASQSKWGPGQETQYF.